This passage covers 6 T cell receptor beta chains from one sample sequenced in a study of blood T cell repertoires in COVID-19. Clones were read by immunoSEQ multiplex PCR, and TCRdb kept only the in-frame ones, dropping some. The table includes approximately 90,000 clones, around 80% detected once. The sample comprised peripheral blood. These receptors were taken from a man between 65 and 85 years old with acute or convalescent COVID-19.

The genes are TRBV4-1 and TRBJ2-5; perhaps TRBD1 as D (5 bases). Germline CDR1 is MGHRA and CDR2 is YSYEKL. CDR3 length: 14 residues. The V end lost 1 base, the J end lost 5 bases, and 11 bases lay between the germline ends. Written as DNA, the CDR3 is TGCGCCAGCAGCCAAGGCGTCAGGGCGGAGACCCAGTACTTC. Its translation is CASSQGVRAETQYF.

This chain joins TRBV12-5 and TRBJ1-1, with D tentatively TRBD1 (5 bases). The CDR3 covers 13 residues. V was trimmed by 1 base and J by 6 bases, leaving 9 bases between them. CDR1 LGHNT and CDR2 FRNRAP come from the germline V gene. The CDR3 loop reads CASGLGGGAEAFF. In DNA, the CDR3 is TGTGCTAGTGGTTTGGGTGGGGGGGCTGAAGCTTTCTTT.

This chain links TRBV10-3 with TRBJ2-1; TRBD1 is a possible D gene (6 bases). The CDR3 has 14 residues. The V end was cut by 4 bases, the J end by 4 bases, with 11 bases between. CDR1 is ENHRY, CDR2 SYGVKD, per germline. The CDR3 DNA sequence: TGTGCCATCAGTGTTCAACAGGGTTACAATGAGCAGTTCTTC. It codes for CAISVQQGYNEQFF.

This clone occurred once. CDR3 DNA: TGCGCCAGCAGCCTTATACGGGGGAACACTGAAGCTTTCTTT. Translation: CASSLIRGNTEAFF. V and J are TRBV5-1 and TRBJ1-1, with unresolved D. The CDR3 has 14 amino acids. Trimming took 4 bases from V and 1 from J, leaving 11 bases between them. Germline V gives CDR1 SGHRS, CDR2 YFSETQ.

The V gene is TRBV19, the J gene TRBJ2-5, with 8 bases matching TRBD1. Per germline, CDR1 LNHDA and CDR2 SQIVND (reference sequence). J lost 2 bases, V lost 4 bases, and 12 bases had no gene match. This CDR3 has 17 amino acids. CDR3 bases: TGTGCCAGTAGTAAAGGGCAGGGGGCAGGGCTGCAAGAGACCCAGTACTTC. Translating it yields CASSKGQGAGLQETQYF.

The chain combines TRBV7-9 with TRBJ1-1, with 8 bases identical to TRBD1. Germline trimming cut 5 bases from V and 4 bases from J; bases unmatched to any gene: 9. This CDR3 has 15 amino acids. Per germline, CDR1 SEHNR and CDR2 FQNEAQ (reference sequence). This chain's CDR3 is CASSAISGGGTEAFF. The CDR3 DNA follows: TGTGCCAGCAGCGCGATCTCAGGGGGCGGCACTGAAGCTTTCTTT. The entire variable domain, with the rest obtained from reference TRBV7-9 and TRBJ1-1, is as follows: DTGVSQNPRHKITKRGQNVTFRCDPISEHNRLYWYRQTLGQGPEFLTYFQNEAQLEKSRLLSDRFSAERPKGSFSTLEIQRTEQGDSAMYLCASSAISGGGTEAFFGQGTRLTVV.